This TCR beta chain was sequenced for a study of shared clonotypes between healthy human individuals. Across the whole study: Each donor's CD4 naive and CD4 memory cells filled three plates apiece, CD8 naive two, and CD8 memory one. General observations from the study: Rarefaction curves obtained for sorted subsets showed sequencing incomplete despite large depth. Shared clonotypes across all four donors exceeded non-shared ones in generation probability.

Germline CDR1 and CDR2: SEHNR and FQNEAQ (reference sequence). The CDR3 consists of 17 residues. Trimming at V came to 5 bases and at J to 0 bases, leaving 10 bases not matched to a gene. The naive CD8 subset, CD45RO-negative cells positively selected for CCR7, excluded terminally differentiated effector memory CD45RA+ cells. Method: immunoSEQ multiplex PCR; TCRdb's copy keeps in-frame clones and lacks some. The profile covers hundreds of thousands of clones, with roughly 98% appearing a single time and approximately 0.3% taken by the ten largest. Details on this clone: Its antigen remains unknown.

Sequenced sample: naive CD8+ T cells sorted from blood. This sequence joins TRBV7-9 and TRBJ2-3; 8 bases are shared with TRBD2. This TCR derives from a man aged 25-45 years in good health. CDR3 in DNA: TGTGCCAGCAGCCCCCCGGTAGCGGGGCTAAGCACAGATACGCAGTATTTT. Translated: CASSPPVAGLSTDTQYF. Together with reference TRBV7-9 and TRBJ2-3, the CDR3 gives the full variable domain: DTGVSQNPRHKITKRGQNVTFRCDPISEHNRLYWYRQTLGQGPEFLTYFQNEAQLEKSRLLSDRFSAERPKGSFSTLEIQRTEQGDSAMYLCASSPPVAGLSTDTQYFGPGTRLTVL.